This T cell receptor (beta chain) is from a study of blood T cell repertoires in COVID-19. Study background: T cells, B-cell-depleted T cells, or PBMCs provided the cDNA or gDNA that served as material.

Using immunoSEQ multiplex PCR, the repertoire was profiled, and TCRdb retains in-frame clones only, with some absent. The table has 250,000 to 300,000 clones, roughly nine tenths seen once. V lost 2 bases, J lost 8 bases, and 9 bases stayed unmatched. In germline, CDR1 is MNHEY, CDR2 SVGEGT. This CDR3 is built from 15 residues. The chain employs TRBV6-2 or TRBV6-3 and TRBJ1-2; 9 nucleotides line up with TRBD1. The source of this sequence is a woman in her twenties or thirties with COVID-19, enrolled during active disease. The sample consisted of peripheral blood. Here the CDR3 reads CASSYGGTGSYGYTF. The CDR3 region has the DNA TGTGCCAGCAGTTACGGAGGGACAGGGTCATACGGCTACACCTTC.